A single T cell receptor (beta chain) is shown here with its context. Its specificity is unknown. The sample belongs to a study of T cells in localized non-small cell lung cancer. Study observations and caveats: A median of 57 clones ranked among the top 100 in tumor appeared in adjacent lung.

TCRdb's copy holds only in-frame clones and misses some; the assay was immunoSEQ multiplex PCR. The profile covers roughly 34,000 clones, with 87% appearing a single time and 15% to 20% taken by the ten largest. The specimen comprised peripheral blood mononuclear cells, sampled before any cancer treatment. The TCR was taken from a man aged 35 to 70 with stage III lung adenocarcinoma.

Written as DNA, the CDR3 is TGTGCCAGCTCAGAAGGACAGGCGAACACTGAAGCTTTCTTT. Amino acids: CASSEGQANTEAFF. The chain couples TRBV18 to TRBJ1-1, with TRBD1 identical over 7 bases. The V and J ends lost 5 bases and 1 base, in that order; junction bases with no gene match: 4. The germline V gene encodes CDR1 KGHSH and CDR2 LQKENI. The CDR3 covers 14 residues.